Included here is one TCR beta chain sequence, with context. The antigen remains unidentified. This entry is derived from a study of vaccination effects on CD4 cells after COVID-19. The V end lost 8 bases, the J end lost 6 bases, and 19 bases lay between the germline ends. The germline gives CDR1 LNHDA, CDR2 SQIVND (reference sequence). This CDR3 region has 15 residues. Clones were read by immunoSEQ multiplex PCR, and TCRdb kept only the in-frame ones, dropping some. In the table there are under 25,000 clones, about four fifths of which are singletons. Sequencing followed a ViraFEST assay step that expanded antigen-specific CD4+ T cells with viral peptide pools. Culture proceeded for about 11 days, and CD4+ T cells were then isolated. Either the mRNA-1273 or the BNT162b2 vaccine was given to participants as two doses.

The chain is built from TRBV19 and TRBJ2-2, with D perhaps matching TRBD2 (7 bases). This TCR was sampled from a human donor who received a COVID-19 vaccine. Some clones in this sample may be carry-over from other donors' samples. The specimen was CD4+ T cells from PBMCs cultured with SARS-CoV-2 spike peptides, collected after COVID-19 vaccination. CDR3 bases: TGTGCCAGTGGGACCGTAGGGGGGAGGGCCGGGGAGCTGTTTTTT. Translating gives CASGTVGGRAGELFF.